This TCR beta chain emerged from a study of T cell responses to AZD1222 COVID-19 vaccine. General study findings and limits: A rise in Spike-specific TCR breadth and depth followed two AZD1222 doses. Of the AZD1222 recipients, only six or seven were seropositive at baseline.

The V segment lost 6 bases and the J segment 4 bases; nucleotides outside the gene matches: 13. CDR3 length equals 16 residues. Germline V CDR1 and CDR2: KGHSH, LQKENI. Profiled with immunoSEQ multiplex PCR; TCRdb holds only in-frame clones, not every one. Of just over 150,000 clones detected, about nine tenths appear once; the ten largest clones hold roughly 7%. To note about this clone: Antigen unknown.

The chain uses TRBV18 and TRBJ1-2; 8 bases match TRBD1. Sample: peripheral blood, taken after recovery from COVID-19. The source is an adult who had recovered from COVID-19. The DNA of the CDR3 is TGTGCCAGCTCGAACGTGGACAGGGCAGAGGGCTATGGCTACACCTTC. Translating it yields CASSNVDRAEGYGYTF.